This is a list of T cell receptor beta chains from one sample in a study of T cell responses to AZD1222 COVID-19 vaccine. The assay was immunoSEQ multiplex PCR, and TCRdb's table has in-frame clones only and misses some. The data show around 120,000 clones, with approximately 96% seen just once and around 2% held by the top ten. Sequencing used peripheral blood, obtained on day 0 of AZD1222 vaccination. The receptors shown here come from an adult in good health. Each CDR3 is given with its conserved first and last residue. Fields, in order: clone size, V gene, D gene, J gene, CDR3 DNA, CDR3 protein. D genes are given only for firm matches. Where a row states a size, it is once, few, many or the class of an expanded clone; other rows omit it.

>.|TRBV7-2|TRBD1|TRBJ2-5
TGTGCCAGCAGCTCGGGGAGGACAGGGGATTTTAAGATTGAGACCCAGTACTTC
CASSSGRTGDFKIETQYF
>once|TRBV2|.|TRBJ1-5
TGTGCCAGCAGTGAAACCTACCATCAGCCCCAGCATTTT
CASSETYHQPQHF
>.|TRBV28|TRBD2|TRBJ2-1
TGTGCCAGCAGACGGAGCGGGGGAGGGTCCTACAATGAGCAGTTCTTC
CASRRSGGGSYNEQFF
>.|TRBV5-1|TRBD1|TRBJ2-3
TGCGCCAGCAGACTTGCGATTCGGCAGGGGGCTGTCACAGATACGCAGTATTTT
CASRLAIRQGAVTDTQYF
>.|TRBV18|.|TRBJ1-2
TGTGCCAGCTCACCCGCGAGAGGACCGGGCTCCGGCTACACCTTC
CASSPARGPGSGYTF
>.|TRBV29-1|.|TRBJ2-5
TGCAGCGTGAGAGATCGGGAGACCCAGTACTTC
CSVRDRETQYF
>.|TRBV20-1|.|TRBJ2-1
TGCAGTGCTAGTGATCCAAGAAACAATGAGCAGTTCTTC
CSASDPRNNEQFF
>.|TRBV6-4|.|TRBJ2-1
TGTGCCAGCAGTGCCGACGTGGACAGCAATGAGCAGTTCTTC
CASSADVDSNEQFF
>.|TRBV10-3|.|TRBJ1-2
TGTGCCATCAGTGAGTTTGAACCCAGCTATGGCTACACCTTC
CAISEFEPSYGYTF
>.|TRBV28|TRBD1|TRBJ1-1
TGTGCCAGCATCCTCCACAGGGGCACTGAAGCTTTCTTT
CASILHRGTEAFF
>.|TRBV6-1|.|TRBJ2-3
TGTGCCAGCAGTGAAAGGGATGGGGATACGCAGTATTTT
CASSERDGDTQYF
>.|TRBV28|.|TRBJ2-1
TGTGCCAGCAGTTTAGGGTCTATGGACAATGAGCAGTTCTTC
CASSLGSMDNEQFF
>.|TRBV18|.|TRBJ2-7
TGTGCCAGCTCACCAGGGACTGGAGATACGTACTTC
CASSPGTGDTYF
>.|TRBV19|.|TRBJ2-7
TGTGCCACCCGTATATTAAACCGGGACGGTTCCTACGAGCAGTACTTC
CATRILNRDGSYEQYF
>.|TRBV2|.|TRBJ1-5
TGTGCCAGCAGTCGGTCCGGCAATCAGCCCCAGCATTTT
CASSRSGNQPQHF
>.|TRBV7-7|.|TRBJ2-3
TGTGCTAGCAGCCTAACCGCAGGGGCGGCGGGCACAGATACGCAGTATTTT
CASSLTAGAAGTDTQYF
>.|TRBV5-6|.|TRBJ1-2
TGTGCCAGCAGCTTGGGCCAGGGGTTCTATGGCTACACCTTC
CASSLGQGFYGYTF
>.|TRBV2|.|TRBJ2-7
TGTGCCAGCAGAGGAGCCTACGAGCAGTACTTC
CASRGAYEQYF
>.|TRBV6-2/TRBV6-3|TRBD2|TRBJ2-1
TGTGCCAGCAGCCCCCTACCGGGACTAGCATCCTACAATGAGCAGTTCTTC
CASSPLPGLASYNEQFF
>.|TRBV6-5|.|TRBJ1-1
TGTGCCAGCGCCGGCAAGCTAGCCATGAACACTGAAGCTTTCTTT
CASAGKLAMNTEAFF
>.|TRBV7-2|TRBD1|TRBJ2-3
TGTGCCAGCAGCTTAGCCCCCGGACAGGGGGCGACAGATACGCAGTATTTT
CASSLAPGQGATDTQYF
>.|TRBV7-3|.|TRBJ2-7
TGTGCCAGCAGCTTAGGGACTGGTCCAACCTACGAGCAGTACTTC
CASSLGTGPTYEQYF
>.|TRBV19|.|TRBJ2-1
TGTGCCCACGAGCTCGACAATGAGCAGTTCTTC
CAHELDNEQFF
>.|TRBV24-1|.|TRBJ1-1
TGTGCCACCAGTGATTTACGGGCGAAAGCTTTCTTT
CATSDLRAKAFF
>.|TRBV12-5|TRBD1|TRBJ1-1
TGTGCTAGTGCCGCACAGGGGGCGGTCACTGAAGCTTTCTTT
CASAAQGAVTEAFF
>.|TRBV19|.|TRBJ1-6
TGTGCCAGTACCCAAAGGGTGAATAATTCACCCCTCCACTTT
CASTQRVNNSPLHF
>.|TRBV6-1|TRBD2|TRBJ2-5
TGTGCCAGCAGTGGTTTCTTGGGGCGGGGGAGGAGACAAGAGACCCAGTACTTC
CASSGFLGRGRRQETQYF
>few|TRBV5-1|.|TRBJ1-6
TGCGCCAGCAGCCCGGGATCCGGGACTTCAAATTCACCCCTCCACTTT
CASSPGSGTSNSPLHF